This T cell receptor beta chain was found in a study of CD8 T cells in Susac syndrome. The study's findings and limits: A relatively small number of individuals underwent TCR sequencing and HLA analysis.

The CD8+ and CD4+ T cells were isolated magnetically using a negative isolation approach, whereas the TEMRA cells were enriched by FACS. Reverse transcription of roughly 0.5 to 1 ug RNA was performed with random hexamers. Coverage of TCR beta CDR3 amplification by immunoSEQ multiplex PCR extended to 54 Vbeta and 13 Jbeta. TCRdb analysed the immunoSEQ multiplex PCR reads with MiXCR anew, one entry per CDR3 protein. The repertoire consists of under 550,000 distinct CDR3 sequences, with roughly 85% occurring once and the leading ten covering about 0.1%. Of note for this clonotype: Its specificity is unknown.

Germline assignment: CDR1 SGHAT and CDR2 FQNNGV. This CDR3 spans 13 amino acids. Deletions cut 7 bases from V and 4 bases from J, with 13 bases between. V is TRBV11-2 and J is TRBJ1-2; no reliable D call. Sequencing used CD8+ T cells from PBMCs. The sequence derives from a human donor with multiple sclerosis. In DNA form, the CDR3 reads TGTGCCAGCAAAAAAATAGGTAGCTATGGCTACACCTTC. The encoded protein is CASKKIGSYGYTF.